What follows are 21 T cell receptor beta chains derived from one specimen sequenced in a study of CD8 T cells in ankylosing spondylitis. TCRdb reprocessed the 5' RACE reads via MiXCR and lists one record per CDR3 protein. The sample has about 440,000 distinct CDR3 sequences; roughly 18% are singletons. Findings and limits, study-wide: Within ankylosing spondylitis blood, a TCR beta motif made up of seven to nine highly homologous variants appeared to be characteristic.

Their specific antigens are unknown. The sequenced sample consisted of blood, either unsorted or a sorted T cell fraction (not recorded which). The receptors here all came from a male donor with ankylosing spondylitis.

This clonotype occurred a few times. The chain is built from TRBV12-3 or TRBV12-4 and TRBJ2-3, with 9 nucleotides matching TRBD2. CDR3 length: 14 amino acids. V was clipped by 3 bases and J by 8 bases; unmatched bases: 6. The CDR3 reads CASSLLLAGFTQYF. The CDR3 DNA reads TGTGCCAGCAGTTTGTTGCTAGCGGGATTTACGCAGTATTTT.

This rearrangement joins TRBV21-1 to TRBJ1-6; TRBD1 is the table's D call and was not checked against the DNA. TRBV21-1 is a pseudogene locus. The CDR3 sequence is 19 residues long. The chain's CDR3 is CASSKEAAPGTGVNSPLHF. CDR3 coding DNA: TGTGCCAGCAGCAAAGAAGCAGCACCCGGGACAGGGGTTAATTCACCCCTCCACTTT.

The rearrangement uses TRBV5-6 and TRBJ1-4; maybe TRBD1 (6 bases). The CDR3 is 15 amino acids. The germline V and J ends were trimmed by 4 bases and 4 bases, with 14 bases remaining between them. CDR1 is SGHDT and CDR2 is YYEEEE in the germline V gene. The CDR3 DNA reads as TGTGCCAGCAGCCCGTCGGGACACCTTAATGAAAAACTGTTTTTT. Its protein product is CASSPSGHLNEKLFF.

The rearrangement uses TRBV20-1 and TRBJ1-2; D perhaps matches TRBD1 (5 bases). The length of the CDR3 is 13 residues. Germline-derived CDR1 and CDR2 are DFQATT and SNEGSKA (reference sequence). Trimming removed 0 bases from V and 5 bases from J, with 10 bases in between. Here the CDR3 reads CSARDVRTYGYTF. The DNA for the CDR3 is TGCAGTGCTAGAGACGTACGGACATATGGCTACACCTTC.

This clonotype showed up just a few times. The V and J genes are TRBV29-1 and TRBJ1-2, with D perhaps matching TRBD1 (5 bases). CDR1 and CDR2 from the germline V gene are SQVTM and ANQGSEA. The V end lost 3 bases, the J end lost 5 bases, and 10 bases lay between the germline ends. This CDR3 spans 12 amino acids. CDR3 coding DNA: TGCAGCGTTGATGGCCAGGGATATGGCTACACCTTC. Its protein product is CSVDGQGYGYTF.

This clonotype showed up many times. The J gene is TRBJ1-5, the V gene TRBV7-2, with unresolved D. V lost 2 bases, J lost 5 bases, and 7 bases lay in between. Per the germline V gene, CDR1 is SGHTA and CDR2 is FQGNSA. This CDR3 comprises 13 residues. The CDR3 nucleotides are TGTGCCAGCAGCTTAAGGTGGGATCAGCCCCAGCATTTT. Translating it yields CASSLRWDQPQHF. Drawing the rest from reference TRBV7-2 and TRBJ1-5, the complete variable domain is GAGVSQSPSNKVTEKGKDVELRCDPISGHTALYWYRQSLGQGLEFLIYFQGNSAPDKSGLPSDRFSAERTGGSVSTLTIQRTQQEDSAVYLCASSLRWDQPQHFGDGTRLSIL.

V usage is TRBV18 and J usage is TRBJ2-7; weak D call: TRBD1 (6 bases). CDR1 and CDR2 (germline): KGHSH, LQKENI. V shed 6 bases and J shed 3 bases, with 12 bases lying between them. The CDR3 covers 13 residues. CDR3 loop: CASSTEQGYEQYF. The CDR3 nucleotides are TGTGCCAGCTCGACCGAACAGGGCTACGAGCAGTACTTC.

The CDR3: CASSPSARYEQYF. CDR3 in DNA: TGTGCCAGCAGCCCATCGGCCCGGTACGAGCAGTACTTC. The chain employs TRBV7-9 and TRBJ2-7; D gene uncertain. The CDR3 has 13 amino acids. Germline-derived CDR1 and CDR2 are SEHNR and FQNEAQ (reference sequence). V was clipped by 5 bases and J by 4 bases, with 12 bases between them.

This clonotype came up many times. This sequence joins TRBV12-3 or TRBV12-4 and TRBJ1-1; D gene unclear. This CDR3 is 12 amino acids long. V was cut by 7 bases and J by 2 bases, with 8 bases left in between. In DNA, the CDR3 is TGTGCCAGCACCCGAAGAAACACTGAAGCTTTCTTT. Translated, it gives CASTRRNTEAFF.

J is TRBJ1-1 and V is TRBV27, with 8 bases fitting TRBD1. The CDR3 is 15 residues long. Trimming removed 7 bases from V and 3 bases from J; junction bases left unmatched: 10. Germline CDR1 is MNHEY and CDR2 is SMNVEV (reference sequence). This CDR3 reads CASTPYGTGDTEAFF. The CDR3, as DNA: TGTGCCAGCACTCCTTACGGGACAGGCGACACTGAAGCTTTCTTT.

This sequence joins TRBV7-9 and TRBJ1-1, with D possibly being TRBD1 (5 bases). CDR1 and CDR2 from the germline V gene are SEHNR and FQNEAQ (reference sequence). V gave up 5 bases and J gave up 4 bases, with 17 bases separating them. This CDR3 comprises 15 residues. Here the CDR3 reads CASSHTRGDTTEAFF. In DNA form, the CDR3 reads TGTGCCAGCAGCCACACAAGGGGTGATACCACTGAAGCTTTCTTT.

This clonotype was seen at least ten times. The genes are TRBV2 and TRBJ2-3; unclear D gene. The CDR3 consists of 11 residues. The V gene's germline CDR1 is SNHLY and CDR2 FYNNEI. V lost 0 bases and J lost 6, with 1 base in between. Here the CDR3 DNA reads TGTGCCAGCAGTGAAGCGGATACGCAGTATTTT. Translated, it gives CASSEADTQYF.

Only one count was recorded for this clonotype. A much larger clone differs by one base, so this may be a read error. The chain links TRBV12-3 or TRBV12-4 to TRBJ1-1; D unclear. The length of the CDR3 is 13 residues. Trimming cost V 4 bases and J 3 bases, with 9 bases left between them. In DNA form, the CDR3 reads TGTGCCAGCAGTTCGAATTGGGACACTGAAGCTTTCTTT. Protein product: CASSSNWDTEAFF.

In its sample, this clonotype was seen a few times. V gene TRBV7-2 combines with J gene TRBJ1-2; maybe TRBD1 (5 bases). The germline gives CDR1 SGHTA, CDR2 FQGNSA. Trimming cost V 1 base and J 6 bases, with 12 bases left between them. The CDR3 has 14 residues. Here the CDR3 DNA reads TGTGCCAGCAGCTTAGGGGGTCAGGGCGATGGCTACACCTTC. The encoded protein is CASSLGGQGDGYTF. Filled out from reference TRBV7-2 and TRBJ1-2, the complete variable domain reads GAGVSQSPSNKVTEKGKDVELRCDPISGHTALYWYRQSLGQGLEFLIYFQGNSAPDKSGLPSDRFSAERTGGSVSTLTIQRTQQEDSAVYLCASSLGGQGDGYTFGSGTRLTVV.

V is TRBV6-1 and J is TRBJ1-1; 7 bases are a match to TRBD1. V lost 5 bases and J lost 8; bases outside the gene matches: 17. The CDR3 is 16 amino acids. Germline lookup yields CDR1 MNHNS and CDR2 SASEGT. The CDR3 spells CASSPTTGRLRREAFF. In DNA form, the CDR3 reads TGTGCCAGCAGTCCGACGACAGGGCGGCTACGAAGGGAAGCTTTCTTT.

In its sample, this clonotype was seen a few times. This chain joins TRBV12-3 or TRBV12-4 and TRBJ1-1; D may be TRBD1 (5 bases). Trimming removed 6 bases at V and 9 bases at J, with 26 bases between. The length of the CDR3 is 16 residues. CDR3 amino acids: CASSPDYGAGDEQAFF. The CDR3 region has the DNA TGTGCCAGCAGCCCAGACTACGGTGCCGGGGACGAACAAGCTTTCTTT.

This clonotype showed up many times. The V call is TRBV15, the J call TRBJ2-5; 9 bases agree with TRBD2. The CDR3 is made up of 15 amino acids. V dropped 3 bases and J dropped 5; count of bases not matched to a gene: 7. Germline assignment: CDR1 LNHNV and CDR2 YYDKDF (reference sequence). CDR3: CATSSPGLAGETQYF. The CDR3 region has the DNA TGTGCCACCAGCAGCCCCGGGCTAGCGGGGGAGACCCAGTACTTC.

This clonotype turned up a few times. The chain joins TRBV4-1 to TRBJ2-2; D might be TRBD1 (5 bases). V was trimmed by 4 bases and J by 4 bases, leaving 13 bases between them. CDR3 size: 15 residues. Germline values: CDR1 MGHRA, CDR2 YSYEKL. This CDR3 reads CASSPQGRATGELFF. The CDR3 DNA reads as TGCGCCAGCAGCCCCCAAGGCAGGGCCACCGGGGAGCTGTTTTTT.

The CDR3 DNA sequence: TGTGCCAGCAGCCAAACAGGGGCATTTACCCCCTACGAGCAGTACTTC. As protein: CASSQTGAFTPYEQYF. The chain links TRBV7-9 to TRBJ2-7; 7 bases are shared with TRBD1. The CDR3 runs 16 residues. The germline V gene encodes CDR1 SEHNR and CDR2 FQNEAQ (reference sequence). The trim removed 5 bases at V and 2 bases at J, leaving 12 bases unmatched.

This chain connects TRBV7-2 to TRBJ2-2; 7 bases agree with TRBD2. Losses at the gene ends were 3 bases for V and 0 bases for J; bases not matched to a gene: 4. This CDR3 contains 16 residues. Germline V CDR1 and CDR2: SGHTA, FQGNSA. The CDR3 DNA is TGTGCCAGCAGCTTCCTAGGACTAGCGAACACCGGGGAGCTGTTTTTT. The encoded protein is CASSFLGLANTGELFF.

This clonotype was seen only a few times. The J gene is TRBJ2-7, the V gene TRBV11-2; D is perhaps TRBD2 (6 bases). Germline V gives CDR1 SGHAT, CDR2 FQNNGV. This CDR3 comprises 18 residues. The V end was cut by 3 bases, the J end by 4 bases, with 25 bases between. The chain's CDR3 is CASSFKTGEGLGTYEQYF. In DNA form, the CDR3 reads TGTGCCAGCAGCTTTAAGACGGGAGAAGGTCTTGGTACTTACGAGCAGTACTTC.